Presented here are 17 T cell receptor beta chains from one specimen sequenced in a study of graft-versus-host responses after intestinal transplantation. Sequencing used immunoSEQ multiplex PCR; TCRdb keeps in-frame clones, though not all of them. This table holds approximately 22,000 clones, over 35% found once. The sequencing here drew on alloreactive CD4+ T cells from a mixed lymphocyte reaction culture, taken before intestinal transplant. Regarding subset: CFSE-low proliferating T cells sorted from approximately six-day pre-transplant mixed lymphocyte reaction (GvH or HvG direction). These receptors originate from a human patient who received an intestinal transplant.

The chain combines TRBV5-1 with TRBJ2-1, with a tentative D call TRBD2 (6 bases). From germline, CDR1 is SGHRS and CDR2 YFSETQ. Trimming removed 0 bases at V and 4 bases at J, with 11 bases between. This CDR3 contains 15 residues. The CDR3 DNA follows: TGCGCCAGCAGCTTGGCAGTCCGGGGGTACAATGAGCAGTTCTTC. It encodes CASSLAVRGYNEQFF.

The chain recombines TRBV25-1 with TRBJ2-1; 8 nucleotides match TRBD1. The length of the CDR3 is 14 residues. The junction had 9 bases not matched to a gene; V was cut back by 6 bases and J by 8 bases. The germline gives CDR1 MGHDK, CDR2 SYGVNS. CDR3 in amino acids: CASRTTGAGYEQFF. The CDR3, as DNA: TGTGCCAGCAGGACGACAGGGGCGGGGTATGAGCAGTTCTTC.

This clone qualifies as medium-sized. The chain links TRBV6-5 to TRBJ2-7; 10 bases agree with TRBD1. The germline gives CDR1 MNHEY, CDR2 SVGAGI. This CDR3 is 15 amino acids long. V lost 1 base and J lost 2; bases outside the gene matches: 2. In nucleotides, the CDR3 is TGTGCCAGCAGTTACTTCGGGACAGGGGCCTACGAGCAGTACTTC. Protein product: CASSYFGTGAYEQYF.

The chain joins TRBV11-2 to TRBJ2-5; D is unresolved. Trimming shortened V by 0 bases and J by 4 bases, and 3 bases separated the two germline ends. Germline V lookup: CDR1 SGHAT, CDR2 FQNNGV. The CDR3 length is 12 residues. The CDR3 protein is CASSLERETQYF. In DNA form, the CDR3 reads TGTGCCAGCAGCTTAGAGAGAGAGACCCAGTACTTC.

The DNA of the CDR3 is TGCGCCAGCAGCCAAGGGGGCGGGGGGACCCTAACAGATACGCAGTATTTT. Its translation: CASSQGGGGTLTDTQYF. The rearrangement uses TRBV4-1 and TRBJ2-3, with 8 bases that match TRBD2. Germline loops: CDR1 MGHRA, CDR2 YSYEKL. Germline trimming cut 1 base from V and 3 bases from J; bases unmatched to any gene: 9. The CDR3 consists of 17 residues.

V is TRBV7-2 and J is TRBJ1-2; D is uncertain. Trimming took off 1 base at V and 6 bases at J, with 18 bases between the two ends. This CDR3 spans 16 amino acids. CDR1 SGHTA and CDR2 FQGNSA come from the germline V gene. CDR3 coding DNA: TGTGCCAGCAGCTTAGTGGGCAGCCTATTAGTGAATGGCTACACCTTC. Protein product: CASSLVGSLLVNGYTF.

This clone was seen a few times. The rearrangement joins TRBV7-6 to TRBJ2-1, with 8 bases matching TRBD2. The germline CDR1 and CDR2 sequences are SGHVS and FNYEAQ. This CDR3 is built from 13 residues. The J segment lost 12 bases and the V segment lost 7 bases, leaving 11 bases of the junction unmatched. The CDR3 nucleotides read TGTGCCAGCACCTCACAGGGACTAGGGGGGCAGTTCTTC. Translating it yields CASTSQGLGGQFF.

The V and J genes are TRBV10-1 and TRBJ1-1; maybe TRBD1 (5 bases). The CDR3 sequence is 15 residues long. V was shortened by 5 bases and J by 1 base, with 14 bases between the two germline ends. Germline lookup yields CDR1 WNHNN and CDR2 SYGVQD (reference sequence). CDR3 in DNA: TGCGCCAGCAGTCTCGGCGGGGGATGGAACACTGAAGCTTTCTTT. It yields the protein CASSLGGGWNTEAFF.

This chain uses TRBV6-5 with TRBJ2-7, with TRBD1 identical over 7 bases. CDR3 length: 15 amino acids. In germline, CDR1 is MNHEY, CDR2 SVGAGI. The ends lost 6 bases at V and 2 bases at J; junction bases unmatched: 10. CDR3 in amino acids: CASRPTPGQTYEQYF. The CDR3 region has the DNA TGTGCCAGCAGACCAACACCGGGACAGACCTACGAGCAGTACTTC.

This clone occurred once. V usage is TRBV7-9 and J usage is TRBJ2-1, with 7 bases lining up with TRBD2. The CDR3 totals 13 residues. CDR1 is SEHNR, CDR2 FQNEAQ, per germline (reference sequence). V lost 2 bases to trimming and J lost 9 bases; unmatched junction nucleotides: 4. CDR3 protein: CASSLWGGSEQFF. Here the CDR3 DNA reads TGTGCCAGCAGCTTATGGGGGGGGAGTGAGCAGTTCTTC. The entire variable domain, with the rest obtained from reference TRBV7-9 and TRBJ2-1, is as follows: DTGVSQNPRHKITKRGQNVTFRCDPISEHNRLYWYRQTLGQGPEFLTYFQNEAQLEKSRLLSDRFSAERPKGSFSTLEIQRTEQGDSAMYLCASSLWGGSEQFFGPGTRLTVL.

This clone was seen more than once but under ten times. This chain uses TRBV18 with TRBJ1-2; D remains unclear. V lost 3 bases and J 2 bases, leaving 16 bases between the germline ends. The CDR3 is 16 residues long. Germline-derived CDR1 and CDR2 are KGHSH and LQKENI. The CDR3 region is CASSPTGGLLNYGYTF. The CDR3 DNA is TGTGCCAGCTCACCCACCGGCGGGTTGTTGAACTATGGCTACACCTTC.

This clone was detected only a few times. DNA of the CDR3: TGTGCCAGCAGCCCGTCGACAGGGCCAAATAATTCACCCCTCCACTTT. It encodes CASSPSTGPNNSPLHF. The J gene is TRBJ1-6, the V gene TRBV5-4, with TRBD1 matching 7 bases. Germline-derived CDR1 and CDR2 are SGHNT and YYREEE (reference sequence). There are 16 residues in the CDR3. With 4 bases clipped from V and 5 bases from J, the junction kept 9 bases outside the gene matches.

This chain connects TRBV11-3 to TRBJ2-7; no reliable D call. The ends were cut back, 5 bases at V and 6 bases at J, with 11 bases in the middle. CDR3 size: 12 residues. Germline values: CDR1 SGHNT, CDR2 YENEEA. CDR3 protein: CASSPGSREQYF. The DNA for the CDR3 is TGTGCCAGCAGCCCCGGGTCGCGCGAGCAGTACTTC.

The chain is built from TRBV6-6 and TRBJ1-1; D not resolved. The CDR3 has 13 residues. Trimming stripped 7 bases from V and 6 bases from J, with 15 bases between. Germline CDR1 and CDR2: MNHNY and SVGAGI (reference sequence). CDR3 loop: CASTPRSWAEAFF. In nucleotides, the CDR3 is TGTGCCAGCACCCCACGGAGTTGGGCTGAAGCTTTCTTT.

This clone was seen a few times. The chain combines TRBV6-5 with TRBJ1-1; tentative D call: TRBD1 (6 bases). Germline-derived CDR1 and CDR2 are MNHEY and SVGAGI. The CDR3 has 14 residues. V shed 6 bases and J shed 7 bases, with 18 bases lying between them. The CDR3 bases are TGTGCCAGCAGGGGGGCGCAGGGAGCAGGTGAAGCTTTCTTT. Its protein is CASRGAQGAGEAFF.

In its sample, this clone was seen a few times. The chain carries TRBV4-1 and TRBJ2-3; 9 bases fit TRBD2. CDR1 MGHRA and CDR2 YSYEKL come from the germline V gene. There are 16 residues in the CDR3. V lost 0 bases to trimming and J lost 6 bases; unmatched junction nucleotides: 7. CDR3 bases: TGCGCCAGCAGCCAAGATCCCGGACTAGCGCCGGATACGCAGTATTTT. Amino acid sequence: CASSQDPGLAPDTQYF.

This chain joins TRBV12-5 and TRBJ2-4, with 10 positions matching TRBD2. In germline, CDR1 is LGHNT, CDR2 FRNRAP. The length of the CDR3 is 15 residues. With V trimmed by 6 bases and J by 3 bases, 5 bases remained unmatched. This chain's CDR3 is CASGSGGAGKNIQYF. For the CDR3, the DNA is TGTGCTAGTGGAAGCGGGGGGGCGGGCAAAAACATTCAGTACTTC.